This T cell receptor beta chain stems from a study of human T cells and chemical hapten exposure. In the study overall: Sensitization applied 2% DPC to approximately 2 cm by approximately 2 cm of upper inner arm skin.

This CDR3 has 11 amino acids. V lost 5 bases and J 6 bases, leaving 8 bases between the germline ends. CDR1 and CDR2 (germline): MNHNY, SVGAGI (reference sequence). What the library attached to individual cDNA molecules were unique molecular identifiers. MiXCR, applied by TCRdb to the RACE reads, yields one record per CDR3 protein. The sample has roughly 69,000 distinct CDR3 sequences, around a tenth seen once. Time point here: patch test 2, 6 weeks after DPC sensitization. Treatment: therapeutic diphenylcyclopropenone sensitization with weekly scalp DPC. The receptor was derived from a woman aged 50 to 65 with alopecia areata. Some clones in this sample may be carry-over from other donors' samples. The gene calls are TRBV6-6 and TRBJ2-7; a possible D gene is TRBD1 (6 bases). Sequenced material: whole blood, taken in connection with sensitization to the hapten diphenylcyclopropenone (DPC). The CDR3 protein is CASSGGGEQYF. The CDR3 DNA is TGTGCCAGCAGTGGGGGCGGCGAGCAGTACTTC.